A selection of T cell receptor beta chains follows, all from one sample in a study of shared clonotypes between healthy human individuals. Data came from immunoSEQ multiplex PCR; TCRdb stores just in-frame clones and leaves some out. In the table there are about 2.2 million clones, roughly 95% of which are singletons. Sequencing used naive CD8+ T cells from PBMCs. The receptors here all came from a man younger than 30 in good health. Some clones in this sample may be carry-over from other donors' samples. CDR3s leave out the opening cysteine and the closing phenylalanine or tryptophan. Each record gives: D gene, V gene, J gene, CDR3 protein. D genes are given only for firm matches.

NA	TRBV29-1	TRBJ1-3	SVEEGNTIY
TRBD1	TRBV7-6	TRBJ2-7	ASSLRDSYEQY
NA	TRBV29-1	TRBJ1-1	SVTDMNTEAF
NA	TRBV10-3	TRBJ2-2	AISDSGVNTGELF
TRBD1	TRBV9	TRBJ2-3	ASSERGQGPDTQY
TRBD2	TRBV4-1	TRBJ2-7	ASGRAGNGEQY
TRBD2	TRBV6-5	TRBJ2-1	ASSYLASGSYNEQF
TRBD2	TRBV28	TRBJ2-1	ASSFGTRLWYEQF
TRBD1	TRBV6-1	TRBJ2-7	ATLWQGVYEQY
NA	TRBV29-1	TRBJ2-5	SVNPGFGYQETQY
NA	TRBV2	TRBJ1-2	ASSEGRSDYGYT
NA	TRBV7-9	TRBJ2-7	ASSYSGTYEQY
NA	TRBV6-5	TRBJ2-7	ASSADSNHEQY
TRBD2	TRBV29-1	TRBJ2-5	SVESRLAGGEETQY
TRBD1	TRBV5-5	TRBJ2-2	ASSRGQGNTGELF
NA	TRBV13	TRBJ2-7	ASSTRAGRYEQY
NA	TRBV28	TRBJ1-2	ASSLVGVGYT
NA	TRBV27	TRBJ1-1	ASSLRGSGTEAF
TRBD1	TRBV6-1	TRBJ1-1	ASSEGQGSAEAF
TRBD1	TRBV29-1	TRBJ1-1	TIQGENTEAF
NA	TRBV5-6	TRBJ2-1	ASSLSYGSEQF
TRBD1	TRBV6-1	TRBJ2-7	ASSAWMGQGLDEQY
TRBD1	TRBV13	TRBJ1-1	ASSWGQATTEAF
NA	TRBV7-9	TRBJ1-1	ASSLLFNTGMDTEAF
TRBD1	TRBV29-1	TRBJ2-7	SALQGAGFSYEQY
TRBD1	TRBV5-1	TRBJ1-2	ASSSRPGQGAYGYT
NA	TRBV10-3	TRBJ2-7	ASLGEREQY
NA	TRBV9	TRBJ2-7	ASSVGGLGQDSYEQY
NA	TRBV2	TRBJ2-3	AFGGQVSTDTQY
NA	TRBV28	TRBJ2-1	ASSPGGSSSYNEQF
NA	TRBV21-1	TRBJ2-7	ASSKGSLAGAYEQY
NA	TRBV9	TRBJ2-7	ASSVGGSEQY
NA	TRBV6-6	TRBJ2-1	ASNGFKANNEQF
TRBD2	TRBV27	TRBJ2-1	ASSLTSGYNEQF
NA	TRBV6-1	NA	ASSGRGLTYEQY